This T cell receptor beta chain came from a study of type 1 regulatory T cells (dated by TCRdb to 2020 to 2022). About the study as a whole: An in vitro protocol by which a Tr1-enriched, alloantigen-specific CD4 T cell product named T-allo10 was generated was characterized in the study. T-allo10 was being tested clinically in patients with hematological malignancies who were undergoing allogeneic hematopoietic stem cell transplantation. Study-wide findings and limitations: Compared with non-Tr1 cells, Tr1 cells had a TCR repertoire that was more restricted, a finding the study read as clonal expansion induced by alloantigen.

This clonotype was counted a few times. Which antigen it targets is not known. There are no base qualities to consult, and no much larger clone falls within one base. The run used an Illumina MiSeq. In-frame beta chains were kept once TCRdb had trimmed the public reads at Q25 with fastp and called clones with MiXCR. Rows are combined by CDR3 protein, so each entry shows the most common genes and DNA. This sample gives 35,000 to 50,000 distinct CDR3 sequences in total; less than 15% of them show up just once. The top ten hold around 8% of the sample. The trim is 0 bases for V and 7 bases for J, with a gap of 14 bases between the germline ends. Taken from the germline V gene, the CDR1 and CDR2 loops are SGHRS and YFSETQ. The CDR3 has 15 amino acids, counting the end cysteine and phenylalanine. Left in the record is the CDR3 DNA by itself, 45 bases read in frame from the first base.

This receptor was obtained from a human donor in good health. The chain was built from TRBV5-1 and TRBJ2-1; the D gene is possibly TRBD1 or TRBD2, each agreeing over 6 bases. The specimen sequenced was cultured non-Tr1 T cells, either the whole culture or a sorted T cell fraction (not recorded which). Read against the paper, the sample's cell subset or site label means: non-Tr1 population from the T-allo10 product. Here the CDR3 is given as CASSLEGGGWNEQFF. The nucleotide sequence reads TGCGCCAGCAGCTTGGAAGGGGGAGGCTGGAATGAGCAGTTCTTC.